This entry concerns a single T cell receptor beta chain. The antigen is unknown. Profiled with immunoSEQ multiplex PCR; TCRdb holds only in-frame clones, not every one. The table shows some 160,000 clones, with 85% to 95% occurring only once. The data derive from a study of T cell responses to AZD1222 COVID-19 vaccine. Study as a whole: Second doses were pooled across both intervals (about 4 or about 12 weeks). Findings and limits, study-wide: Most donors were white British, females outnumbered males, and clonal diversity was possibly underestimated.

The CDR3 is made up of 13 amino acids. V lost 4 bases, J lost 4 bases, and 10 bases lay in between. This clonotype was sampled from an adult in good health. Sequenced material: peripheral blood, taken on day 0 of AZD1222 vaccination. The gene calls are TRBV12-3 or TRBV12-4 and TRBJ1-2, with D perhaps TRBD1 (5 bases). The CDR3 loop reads CASSSQGVYGYTF. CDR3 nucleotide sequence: TGTGCCAGCAGTTCTCAGGGTGTCTATGGCTACACCTTC.